One sample yielded the 5 T cell receptor beta chains listed below, sequenced in a study of T-cell memory formation after mild COVID-19 (dated by TCRdb to the early 2020s). Library preparation was by 5' RACE. Instrument on record: Illumina NovaSeq 6000. TCRdb reran the public reads through fastp at Q25 and MiXCR, keeping productive beta chains. Every CDR3 protein is listed once, alongside the most common genes and DNA of its rows. This sample lists about 400,000 distinct CDR3 sequences; around 22% were detected once. Roughly 14% of the sample goes to the ten largest clones. The sequencing sample was made of PBMCs or a T cell subset sorted from them (not recorded which). The source of these receptors is an adult woman who had mild COVID-19 (a few samples of this study predate the infection). The sample titles of this study are shuffled in the database, so cell type and time point are left out; the donor was told from shared clones.

The chain carries TRBV6-5 and TRBJ1-3; D gene uncertain. Germline-derived CDR1 and CDR2 are MNHEY and SVGAGI. This CDR3 is 16 amino acids long. V shed 6 bases and J shed 2 bases, with 17 bases lying between them. The CDR3 is CASSQEIPKAGNTIYF. DNA for the CDR3: TGTGCCAGCAGCCAAGAAATACCTAAGGCTGGAAACACCATATATTTT.

This rearrangement joins TRBV7-3 to TRBJ1-1, with 7 bases lining up with TRBD1. This CDR3 is 14 amino acids long. From germline, CDR1 is SGHTA and CDR2 FQGTGA. The V and J ends lost 5 bases and 3 bases, in that order; junction bases with no gene match: 6. As DNA, the CDR3 is TGTGCCAGCAGCCAGACAGGGTCGTACACTGAAGCTTTCTTT. Its protein is CASSQTGSYTEAFF. The full variable domain, its missing parts supplied by reference TRBV7-3 and TRBJ1-1, is GAGVSQTPSNKVTEKGKYVELRCDPISGHTALYWYRQSLGQGPEFLIYFQGTGAADDSGLPNDRFFAVRPEGSVSTLKIQRTERGDSAVYLCASSQTGSYTEAFFGQGTRLTVV.

The chain couples TRBV20-1 to TRBJ2-5, with a tentative D call TRBD2 (6 bases). Germline-derived CDR1 and CDR2 are DFQATT and SNEGSKA (reference sequence). The V end was cut by 6 bases, the J end by 1 base, with 12 bases between. The CDR3 sequence is 13 residues long. The CDR3 sequence is CSATTRAQETQYF. CDR3 coding DNA: TGCAGTGCAACGACTAGGGCCCAAGAGACCCAGTACTTC.

The V call is TRBV5-1, the J call TRBJ1-2; TRBD1 is a possible D gene (5 bases). V shed 3 bases and J shed 2 bases, with 14 bases lying between them. The CDR3 runs to 15 residues. The germline CDR1 and CDR2 sequences are SGHRS and YFSETQ. CDR3 sequence reads: CASSYPQSGNYGYTF. Here the CDR3 DNA reads TGCGCCAGCAGCTACCCTCAATCAGGGAACTATGGCTACACCTTC.

The CDR3 coding sequence is TGTGCCAGCCGCCGGGACCGTGCTCAAGAGACCCAGTACTTC. Translated, it gives CASRRDRAQETQYF. The chain joins TRBV7-8 to TRBJ2-5; perhaps D is TRBD1 or TRBD2 (5 bases each). Germline CDR1 reads SGHVS; CDR2 reads FQNEAQ. CDR3 length: 14 amino acids. V lost 8 bases and J lost 2, with 15 bases in between.